This T cell receptor (beta chain) was recovered during a study of blood T cell repertoires in COVID-19 (dated by TCRdb to about 2020). Background on the whole study: The collaborator samples originated in the United States, Italy and Spain and spanned the acute and convalescent phases of COVID-19. The prospective study material was composed of cDNA or gDNA derived from T cells, B-cell-depleted T cells, or PBMCs. Deeply sampled blood TCRbeta repertoires from subjects exposed to, actively infected with, or recovered from COVID-19 were included in the dataset. The repertoires were released in a freely available public database intended as a resource for research on the immune response to SARS-CoV-2. Samples were obtained from the ongoing ImmuneRACE study (first 160 participants) and from about 1,300 subjects provided by 6 global collaborators. Sample metadata almost always included a de-identified subject ID, COVID-19 status, age in years and sex. HLA class I and class II types, where available, came from metadata supplied by the sample provider rather than from assay-based typing. Study-wide conclusions, independent of this receptor: The amount of clinical and demographic metadata varied by source and participant and was provided uncurated.

TCRbeta CDR3 regions were amplified from genomic DNA using the immunoSEQ Assay, a bias-controlled multiplex PCR. On the study's bioinformatics: Nucleated cell counts per sample were estimated from amplification of reference gene primers within the assay. To quantify the absolute abundance of each unique TCRbeta CDR3 rearrangement, sequence reads were collapsed and filtered. For each sample, productive Simpson clonality was calculated by taking the square root of Simpson's diversity index across productive rearrangements. The table comes from immuneACCESS by way of TCRdb, which keeps in-frame sequences with V and J called. Part of the clones is missing from these tables; in studies checked, under half for an unresolved V gene and the rest for unknown reasons. V, J and clone size are taken as reported in that table, and D and trimming were inferred from the DNA itself. In this sample the table shows under 300,000 clones, 84% of which occur a single time. Clones ranked in the top ten supply 1.5% of the sample.

Details on this clone: This receptor's antigen is unknown. Base-call qualities are not available, and no considerably larger clone is one nucleotide away.

V loses 5 bases, J loses 4 bases, and the germline ends lie 11 bases apart. The CDR3, cysteine through phenylalanine, is 13 amino acids long. Just the 39-base CDR3 DNA is kept, in frame starting at base 1. A second Seattle source provided samples from volunteer blood donors who had recovered from COVID-19. Collaborating institutions collected whole blood in K2EDTA tubes following their own protocols. For TCRbeta analysis, collaborator samples were shipped as frozen whole blood, as isolated PBMCs, or as DNA extracted from either sample type. Input material: peripheral blood. The receptor was isolated from a woman aged 40 to 49 who had recovered from COVID-19. Rearrangement joined TRBV12-3 or TRBV12-4 to TRBJ1-2, with the D gene call left open. The nucleotide sequence is given as TGTGCCAGCAGTCCCGCGGGAGTCTATGGCTACACCTTC. Translated, it reads CASSPAGVYGYTF.